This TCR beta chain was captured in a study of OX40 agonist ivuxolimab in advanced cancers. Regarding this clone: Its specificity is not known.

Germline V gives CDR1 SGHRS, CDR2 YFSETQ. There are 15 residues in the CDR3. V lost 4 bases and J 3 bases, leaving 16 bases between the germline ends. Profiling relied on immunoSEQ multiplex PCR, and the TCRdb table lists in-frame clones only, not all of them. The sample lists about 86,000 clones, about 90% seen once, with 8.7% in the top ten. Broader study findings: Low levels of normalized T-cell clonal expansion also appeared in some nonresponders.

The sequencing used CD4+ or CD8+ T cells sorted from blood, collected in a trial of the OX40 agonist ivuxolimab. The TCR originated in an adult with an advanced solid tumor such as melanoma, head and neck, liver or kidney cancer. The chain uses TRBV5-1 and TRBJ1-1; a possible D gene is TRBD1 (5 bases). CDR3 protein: CASSQEGLSYTEAFF. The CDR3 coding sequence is TGCGCCAGCAGCCAAGAGGGGCTTAGTTACACTGAAGCTTTCTTT.